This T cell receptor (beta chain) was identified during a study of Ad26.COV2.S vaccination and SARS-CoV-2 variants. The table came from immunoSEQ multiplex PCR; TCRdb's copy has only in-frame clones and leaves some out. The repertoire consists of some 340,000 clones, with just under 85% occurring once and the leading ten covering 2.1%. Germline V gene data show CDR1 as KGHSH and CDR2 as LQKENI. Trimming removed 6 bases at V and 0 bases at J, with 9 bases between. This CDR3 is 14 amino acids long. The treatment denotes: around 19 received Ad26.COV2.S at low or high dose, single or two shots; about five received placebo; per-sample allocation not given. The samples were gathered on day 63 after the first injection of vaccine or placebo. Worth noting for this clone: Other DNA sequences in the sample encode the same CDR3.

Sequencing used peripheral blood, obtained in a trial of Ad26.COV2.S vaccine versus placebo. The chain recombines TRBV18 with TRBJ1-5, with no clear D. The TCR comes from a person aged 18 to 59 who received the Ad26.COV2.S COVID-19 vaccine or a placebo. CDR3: CASSLEHSNQPQHF. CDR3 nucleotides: TGTGCCAGCTCTCTCGAACATAGCAATCAGCCCCAGCATTTT.